This T cell receptor (beta chain) derives from a study of CD8+ T cells in alopecia areata. In the study overall: Those patients who were treated received oral tofacitinib, which was given at 5 to 10 mg twice daily for moderate-to-severe alopecia areata.

Overall study findings and caveats: Clonality in lesional scalp, especially alopecia totalis/universalis, exceeded that of normal scalp. Patients shared TCRs less clearly than mice did, possibly owing to HLA.

The CDR3 runs to 16 residues. CDR1 is SGDLS and CDR2 is YYNGEE in the germline V gene. Trimming shortened V by 4 bases and J by 2 bases, and 17 bases separated the two germline ends. A remark on this clone: Antigen: not known.

Following extraction, RNA underwent reverse transcription to cDNA, which served as the sequencing template. Clones were read by immunoSEQ multiplex PCR, and TCRdb kept only the in-frame ones, dropping some. Seen here are 75,000 to 100,000 clones, roughly 47% observed once, and the top ten hold approximately 0.79%. The source material was CD4+ T cells sorted from blood. The receptor was isolated from a human donor with alopecia areata. This chain connects TRBV9 to TRBJ2-3; D might be TRBD2 (6 bases). In DNA form, the CDR3 reads TGTGCCAGCAGCCCCTTGGGGCGGGGATTCACAGATACGCAGTATTTT. It encodes CASSPLGRGFTDTQYF.